In this sample, the clone carrying this T cell receptor (beta chain) turned up a few times. TCRdb used MiXCR to reprocess the RT-PCR reads, holding one entry per CDR3 protein. This sample has 110,000 or so distinct CDR3 sequences, with approximately 35% found just once. Trimming removed 5 bases from V and 2 bases from J; junction bases left unmatched: 6. The CDR3 totals 15 residues. Looked up from germline, CDR1 is MNHEY and CDR2 is SVGAGI. This record comes from a study of patients and donors after allogeneic stem cell transplantation. V is TRBV6-5 and J is TRBJ2-7, with 10 positions matching TRBD1. The sequenced sample consisted of blood, either unsorted or a sorted T cell fraction (not recorded which). The TCR was taken from a human donor who was either an allogeneic HSCT recipient or a stem cell or donor lymphocyte infusion donor (not recorded which). It is not recorded whose cells these are; they may come from a transplant donor. In nucleotides, the CDR3 is TGTGCCAGCAGTGCCGGGACAGGGGATACCTACGAGCAGTACTTC. Encoded protein: CASSAGTGDTYEQYF.